This T cell receptor (beta chain) was recovered during a study of T cells in Graves' hyperthyroidism and ophthalmopathy (dated by TCRdb to 2018 to 2020). Regarding the research as a whole: Peripheral blood samples were taken at the time of initial diagnosis, prior to any treatment. To identify TCR V-J signatures that set the groups apart, the researchers used a discovery cohort of 90 to 100 patients, made up of 40 to 45 with Graves' ophthalmopathy and 57 with stable Graves' hyperthyroidism. According to the paper, TCR Vbeta CDR3 sequencing was carried out on 135 peripheral blood samples, which came from some 41 ophthalmopathy, under 80 hyperthyroidism and about 17 progressor patients. Following sampling, methimazole starting at 30 mg daily was given to hyperthyroidism patients, and high-dose intravenous methylprednisolone was given to ophthalmopathy patients. Whether ophthalmopathy could be predicted prospectively was tested in an independent validation cohort made up of approximately 19 hyperthyroidism patients plus 17 patients who later progressed to ophthalmopathy. The study also compared thyroid tissue and blood T-cell repertoires from 6 or 7 Graves' hyperthyroidism patients. For training and testing, the approximately 92 patients in the discovery cohort were randomly divided in a 7:3 ratio.

TCR beta CDR3 regions were amplified from RNA transcripts. The TCR CDR3 was subjected to a first round of RT-PCR using the HTBI primer set and the Qiagen OneStep RT-PCR kit. Libraries were constructed in a second round of multiplex PCR, after which size selection and purification were performed. Paired-end sequencing of the libraries was performed with 100 bp reads on an Illumina HiSeq2000. On the authors' methods: SOAPnuke was used to process the raw data, with reads discarded if the reads contained adapters or uncalled bases, had a mean Phred below 15, or lacked an exact constant-primer or identifier match. High-quality paired reads were merged with COPE v1.2.5, and unique nucleotide sequences were defined as clonotypes. MiTCR v1.1 was used to align clonotypes to the IMGT TRBV, TRBD and TRBJ reference segments. Only V-J combinations with frequency above 0.0001, covering 99.2% of repertoires, were analysed. A TCS score was defined as the ratio of F50 (clonal expansion) to E x V (chaos), with BLOSUM62-based TCRdist applied between CDR3 peptides within each V-J. Welch's t-statistics and random forest reduced several hundred V-J features to 13, which were used in a naive Bayes classifier (R e1071). The Morisita-Horn index was used to measure how similar the thyroid and blood repertoires were. TCRdb passed the public sequencing reads through fastp at Q25 and MiXCR, retaining productive beta sequences. Duplicate CDR3 protein sequences are folded into a single record with the most common DNA and genes. TCRdb, not the original authors, processed these V and J calls. Present in this sample are 550,000 to 700,000 distinct CDR3 sequences, approximately 15% of which were seen just once. Approximately 4.3% of the sample is taken by the ten largest.

The germline V gene specifies MNHNS as CDR1 and SASEGT as CDR2. Counted from cysteine to phenylalanine, this CDR3 has 12 amino acids. Only the CDR3 DNA stays, 36 bases, in frame from base 1. At the junction V is shortened by 3 bases and J by 13 bases, with 14 bases in between. Overall results and qualifications from the work: A model built on a 13 V-J signature distinguished ophthalmopathy from stable hyperthyroidism, reaching around 90% sensitivity and about 81% specificity in cross-validation and 80%/75% in testing. Most expanded thyroid clonotypes (frequency above 0.001) were also found in blood, which suggests that blood repertoires may mirror thyroid immune responses. Sample size was not statistically predetermined, and blinding of investigators to group allocation was not performed. In validation, the model predicted progression to ophthalmopathy with around 71% sensitivity and less than 75% specificity, a median of around 6.6 months before onset.

Ophthalmopathy patients had moderately to severely active disease, with a Clinical Activity Score of 3 or more, a NOSPECS grade of 4 or more, and a disease duration of less than 3 months. Patients with uncontrolled infections, other autoimmune diseases, pregnancy or lactation were excluded. Diagnoses relied on clinical symptoms, serum thyroxine and TRAb, thyroid ultrasound and orbital computed tomography. PBMCs were isolated from 10 ml of fresh peripheral blood by Ficoll-Paque density gradient centrifugation. Total RNA was extracted using Trizol reagent, and RNA quality was assessed on an Agilent 2100 Bioanalyzer. This clonotype was found a few times. The antigen it binds to is not known. The sample holds no much larger clone one base away, and base qualities are not on file.

Rearrangement joined TRBV6-1 to TRBJ2-3; possibly the D gene is TRBD2, per 5 matching bases. The receptor was isolated from a woman between 35 and 50 years old with Graves' ophthalmopathy. Source material: blood. The CDR3 protein sequence reads: CASSDPSGPEYF. The bases are TGTGCCAGCAGTGACCCAAGCGGCCCGGAGTATTTT.